The entry that follows covers one T cell receptor beta chain sequence. This entry comes from a study of T cell responses to AZD1222 COVID-19 vaccine. Trimming removed 4 bases from V and 1 base from J, with 10 bases in between. Germline V gives CDR1 SGDLS, CDR2 YYNGEE. This CDR3 comprises 14 residues. Sequencing was performed with immunoSEQ multiplex PCR; in TCRdb, only in-frame clones are kept and a portion is missing. The sample has over 70,000 clones, about 80% seen once; the top ten hold 25% to 30%. The sample consisted of peripheral blood, taken 28 days after the second dose of the MenACWY control vaccine. This TCR came from an adult who received the MenACWY meningococcal vaccine as a control. The chain has TRBV9 and TRBJ2-3; D possibly corresponds to TRBD2 (6 bases). This chain's CDR3 is CASSLGGGTDTQYF. CDR3 bases: TGTGCCAGCAGCCTCGGCGGGGGCACAGATACGCAGTATTTT.